The entry below describes one T cell receptor beta chain. Preparation of the TCRbeta library was carried out with unique molecular identifiers. TCRdb redid the calling of the PCR reads with MiXCR, one entry per CDR3 protein. The data show some 440,000 distinct CDR3 sequences, under 20% seen once. CDR1 is SGHVS, CDR2 FQNEAQ, per germline. CDR3 length: 12 amino acids. Trimming took off 1 base at V and 7 bases at J, with 8 bases between the two ends. This entry comes from a study of T-cell reconstitution after alpha-beta-depleted transplantation in children. This chain connects TRBV7-8 to TRBJ2-7; tentatively, D is TRBD1 (6 bases). The sequence derives from a boy under three years old who had a stem cell transplant for Wiskott-Aldrich syndrome, so the T cells may come from the graft donor. Sequenced here: PBMCs, mostly from graft donor cells, sampled 360 days after TCRalphabeta/CD19-depleted stem cell transplant. The CDR3 sequence is CASSLVTGEQYF. DNA of the CDR3: TGTGCCAGCAGCTTAGTAACAGGGGAGCAGTACTTC.